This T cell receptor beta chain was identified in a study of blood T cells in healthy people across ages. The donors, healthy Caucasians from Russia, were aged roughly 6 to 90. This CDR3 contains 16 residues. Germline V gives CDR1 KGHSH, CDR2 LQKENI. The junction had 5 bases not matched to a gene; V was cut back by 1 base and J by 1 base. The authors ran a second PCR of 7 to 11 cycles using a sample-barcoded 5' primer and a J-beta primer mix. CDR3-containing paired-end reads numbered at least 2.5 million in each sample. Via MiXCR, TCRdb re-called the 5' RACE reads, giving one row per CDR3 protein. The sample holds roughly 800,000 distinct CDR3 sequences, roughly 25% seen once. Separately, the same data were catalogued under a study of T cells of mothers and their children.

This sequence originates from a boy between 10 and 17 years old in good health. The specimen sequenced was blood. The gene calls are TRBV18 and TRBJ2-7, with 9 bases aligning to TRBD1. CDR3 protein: CASSPRTGGKSYEQYF. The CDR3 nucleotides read TGTGCCAGCTCACCACGAACAGGGGGCAAATCCTACGAGCAGTACTTC.